The clone carrying this T cell receptor (beta chain) was seen a handful of times. Antigen unknown. Per the germline V gene, CDR1 is SGDLS and CDR2 is YYNGEE. The CDR3 runs to 16 residues. V was pared by 4 bases and J by 5 bases, with 21 bases between. This specimen comes from a study of post-analysis software for immune sequencing data. The study, taken as a whole, reports: Analysis by F measure revealed that same-batch samples clustered strongly together. Higher frequency in patients than in controls was seen for about five TRBV segments, with TRBV5-6, TRBV5-1 and TRBV20-1 among them.

The TCR beta cDNA libraries carried unique molecular identifiers. MiXCR, applied by TCRdb to the PCR reads, yields one record per CDR3 protein. The sample has 150,000 to 200,000 distinct CDR3 sequences; roughly 34% are singletons. The clonotype was recovered from a girl under 18 with multiple sclerosis. The sequences come from blood, collected after autologous hematopoietic stem cell transplantation. The chain combines TRBV9 with TRBJ2-5, with D perhaps being TRBD1 or TRBD2 (6 bases each). CDR3 protein: CASSPTGTSNVETQYF. The DNA for the CDR3 is TGTGCCAGCAGCCCCACAGGGACTTCAAACGTGGAGACCCAGTACTTC. Complete variable domain (other parts from reference TRBV9 and TRBJ2-5): DSGVTQTPKHLITATGQRVTLRCSPRSGDLSVYWYQQSLDQGLQFLIQYYNGEERAKGNILERFSAQQFPDLHSELNLSSLELGDSALYFCASSPTGTSNVETQYFGPGTRLLVL.